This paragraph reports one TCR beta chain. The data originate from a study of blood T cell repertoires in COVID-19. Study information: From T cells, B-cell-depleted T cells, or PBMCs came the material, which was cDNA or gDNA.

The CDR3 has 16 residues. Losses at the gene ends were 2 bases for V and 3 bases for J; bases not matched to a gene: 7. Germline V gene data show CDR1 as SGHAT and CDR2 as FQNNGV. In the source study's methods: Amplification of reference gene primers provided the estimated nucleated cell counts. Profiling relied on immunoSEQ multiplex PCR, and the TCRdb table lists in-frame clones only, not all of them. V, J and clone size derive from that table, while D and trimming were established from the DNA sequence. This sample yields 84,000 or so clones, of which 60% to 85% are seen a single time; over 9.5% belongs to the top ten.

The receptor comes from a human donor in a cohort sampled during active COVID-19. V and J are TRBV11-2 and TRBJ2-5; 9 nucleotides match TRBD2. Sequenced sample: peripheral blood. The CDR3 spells CASSLILASGKETQYF. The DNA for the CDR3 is TGTGCCAGCAGCTTAATCCTCGCTAGCGGGAAAGAGACCCAGTACTTC.